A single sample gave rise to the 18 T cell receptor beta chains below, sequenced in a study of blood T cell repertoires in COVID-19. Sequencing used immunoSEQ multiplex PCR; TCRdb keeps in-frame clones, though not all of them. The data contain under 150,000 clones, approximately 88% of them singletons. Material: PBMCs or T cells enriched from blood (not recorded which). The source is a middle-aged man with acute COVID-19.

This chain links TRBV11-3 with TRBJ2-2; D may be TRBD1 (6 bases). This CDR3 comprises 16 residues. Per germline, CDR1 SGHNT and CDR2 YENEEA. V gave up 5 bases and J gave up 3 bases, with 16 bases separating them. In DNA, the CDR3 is TGTGCCAGCAGCAGAAGGCAGGGGCGACACACCGGGGAGCTGTTTTTT. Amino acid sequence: CASSRRQGRHTGELFF.

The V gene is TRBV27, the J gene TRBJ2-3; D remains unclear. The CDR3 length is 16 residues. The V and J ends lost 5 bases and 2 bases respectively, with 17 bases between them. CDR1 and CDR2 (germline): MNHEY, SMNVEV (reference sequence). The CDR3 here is CASSPALPLTTDTQYF. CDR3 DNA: TGTGCCAGCAGTCCCGCCCTACCCCTCACCACAGATACGCAGTATTTT.

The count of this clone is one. The CDR3 DNA follows: TGTGCCAGTAGTTTAAGGACAGGGGACATCGGCTACACCTTC. Its protein product is CASSLRTGDIGYTF. This rearrangement joins TRBV19 to TRBJ1-2; 9 bases match TRBD1. Trimming cost V 5 bases and J 8 bases; bases outside gene matches: 9. The germline CDR1 and CDR2 sequences are LNHDA and SQIVND (reference sequence). The CDR3 spans 14 residues.

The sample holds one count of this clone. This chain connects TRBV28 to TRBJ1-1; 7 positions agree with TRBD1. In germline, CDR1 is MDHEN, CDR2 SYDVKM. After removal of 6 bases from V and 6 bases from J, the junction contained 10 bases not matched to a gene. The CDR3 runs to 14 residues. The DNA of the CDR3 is TGTGCCAGCAGCTCGGGACAGCTGGGACCTGAAGCTTTCTTT. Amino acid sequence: CASSSGQLGPEAFF.

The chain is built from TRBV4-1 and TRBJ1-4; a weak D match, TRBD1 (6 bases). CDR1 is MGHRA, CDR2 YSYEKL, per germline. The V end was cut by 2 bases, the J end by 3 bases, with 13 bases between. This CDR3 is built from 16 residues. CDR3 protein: CASSQQGTTANEKLFF. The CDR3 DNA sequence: TGCGCCAGCAGCCAACAAGGGACAACGGCTAATGAAAAACTGTTTTTT.

DNA for the CDR3: TGTGCCAGCAGCTTCGATCGGACTGCTGAGACCCAGTACTTC. This encodes CASSFDRTAETQYF. The chain couples TRBV7-9 to TRBJ2-5; tentatively, D is TRBD2 (5 bases). The germline V gene has CDR1 SEHNR and CDR2 FQNEAQ (reference sequence). This CDR3 has 14 amino acids. V lost 3 bases and J lost 5, with 13 bases in between.

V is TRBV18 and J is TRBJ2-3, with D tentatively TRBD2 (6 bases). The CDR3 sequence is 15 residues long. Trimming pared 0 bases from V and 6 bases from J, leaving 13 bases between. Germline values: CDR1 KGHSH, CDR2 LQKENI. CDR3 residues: CASSPPGPGRDTQYF. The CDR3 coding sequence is TGTGCCAGCTCACCACCGGGGCCAGGGAGGGATACGCAGTATTTT.

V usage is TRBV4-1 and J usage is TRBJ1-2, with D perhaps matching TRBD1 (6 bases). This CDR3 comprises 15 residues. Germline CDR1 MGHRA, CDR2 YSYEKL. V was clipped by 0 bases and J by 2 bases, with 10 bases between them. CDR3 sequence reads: CASSQETGLNYGYTF. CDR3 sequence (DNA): TGCGCCAGCAGCCAAGAAACAGGGCTGAACTATGGCTACACCTTC.

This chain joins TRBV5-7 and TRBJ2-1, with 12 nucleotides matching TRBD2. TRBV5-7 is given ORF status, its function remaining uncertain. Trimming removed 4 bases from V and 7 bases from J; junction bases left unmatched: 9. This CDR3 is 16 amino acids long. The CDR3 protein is CASSASGRERRNEQFF. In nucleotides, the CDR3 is TGTGCCAGCAGCGCTAGCGGGAGGGAAAGACGGAATGAGCAGTTCTTC.

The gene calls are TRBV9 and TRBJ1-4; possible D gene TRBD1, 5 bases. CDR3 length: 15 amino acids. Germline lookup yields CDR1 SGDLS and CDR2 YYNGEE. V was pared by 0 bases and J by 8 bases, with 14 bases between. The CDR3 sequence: CASSVGAGRGEKLFF. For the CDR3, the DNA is TGTGCCAGCAGCGTAGGGGCAGGGCGTGGAGAAAAACTGTTTTTT.

DNA for the CDR3: TGTGCCAGCAGCCACGGGACTACTCGGGGTCGGGATACGCAGTATTTT. Translating it yields CASSHGTTRGRDTQYF. This chain joins TRBV11-3 and TRBJ2-3, with 7 bases matching TRBD2. Trimming took 5 bases from V and 6 from J; bases not matched to a gene: 14. The CDR3 loop spans 16 amino acids. Germline CDR1 and CDR2: SGHNT and YENEEA.

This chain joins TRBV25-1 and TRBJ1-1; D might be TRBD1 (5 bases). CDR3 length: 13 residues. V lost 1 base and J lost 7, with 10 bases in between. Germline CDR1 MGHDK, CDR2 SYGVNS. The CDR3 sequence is CASSELRGSEAFF. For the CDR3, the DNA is TGTGCCAGCAGTGAATTAAGGGGCAGTGAAGCTTTCTTT. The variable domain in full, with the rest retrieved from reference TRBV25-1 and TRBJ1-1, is EADIYQTPRYLVIGTGKKITLECSQTMGHDKMYWYQQDPGMELHLIHYSYGVNSTEKGDLSSESTVSRIRTEHFPLTLESARPSHTSQYLCASSELRGSEAFFGQGTRLTVV.

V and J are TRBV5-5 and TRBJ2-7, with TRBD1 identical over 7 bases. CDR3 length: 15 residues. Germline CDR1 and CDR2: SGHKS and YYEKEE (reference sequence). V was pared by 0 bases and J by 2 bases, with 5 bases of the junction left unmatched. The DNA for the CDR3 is TGTGCCAGCAGCTTGGGTGGAGGACAGGCCTACGAGCAGTACTTC. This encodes CASSLGGGQAYEQYF.

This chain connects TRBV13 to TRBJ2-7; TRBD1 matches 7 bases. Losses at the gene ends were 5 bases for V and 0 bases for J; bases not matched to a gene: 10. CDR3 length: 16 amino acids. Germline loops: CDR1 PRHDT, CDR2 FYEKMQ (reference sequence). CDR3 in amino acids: CASSVRQGFSSYEQYF. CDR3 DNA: TGTGCCAGCAGCGTACGACAGGGTTTCAGCTCCTACGAGCAGTACTTC.

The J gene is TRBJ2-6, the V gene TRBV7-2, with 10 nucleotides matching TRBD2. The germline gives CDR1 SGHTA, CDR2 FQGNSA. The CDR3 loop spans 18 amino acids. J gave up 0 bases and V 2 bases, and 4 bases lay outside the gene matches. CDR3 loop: CASSLLAGVSSGANVLTF. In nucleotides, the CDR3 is TGTGCCAGCAGCTTACTAGCGGGGGTAAGCTCTGGGGCCAACGTCCTGACTTTC.

This CDR3 reads CASSLRVGDQPQHF. DNA for the CDR3: TGTGCCAGTAGCCTCAGGGTAGGTGATCAGCCCCAGCATTTT. The rearrangement uses TRBV19 and TRBJ1-5; D perhaps matches TRBD1 (5 bases). The germline CDR1 and CDR2 sequences are LNHDA and SQIVND (reference sequence). V lost 6 bases and J lost 5, with 14 bases in between. The CDR3 consists of 14 residues.

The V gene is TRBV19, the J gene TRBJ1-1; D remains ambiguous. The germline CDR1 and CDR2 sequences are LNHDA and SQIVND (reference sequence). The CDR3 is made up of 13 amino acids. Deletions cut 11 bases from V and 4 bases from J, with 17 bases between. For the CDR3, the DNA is TGTGCCTGCTTTGCCGGCTGGGCCACTGAAGCTTTCTTT. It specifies CACFAGWATEAFF.

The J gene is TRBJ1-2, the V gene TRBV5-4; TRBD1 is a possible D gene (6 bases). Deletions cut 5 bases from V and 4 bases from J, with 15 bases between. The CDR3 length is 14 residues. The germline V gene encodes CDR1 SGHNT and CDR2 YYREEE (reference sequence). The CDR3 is CASSYRGGLYGYTF. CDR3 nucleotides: TGTGCCAGCAGTTACCGGGGGGGCCTCTATGGCTACACCTTC. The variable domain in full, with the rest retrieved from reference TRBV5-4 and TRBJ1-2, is ETGVTQSPTHLIKTRGQQVTLRCSSQSGHNTVSWYQQALGQGPQFIFQYYREEENGRGNFPPRFSGLQFPNYSSELNVNALELDDSALYLCASSYRGGLYGYTFGSGTRLTVV.